This TCR beta chain was recovered during a study of radiation and T cells in renal cell carcinoma (dated by TCRdb to 2018 to 2020). The study in broad terms: The samples were obtained from a clinical trial, where primary renal cell carcinomas were treated with 15 Gy stereotactic body radiation therapy and then removed by nephrectomy 4 weeks afterward. In total, 50 to 60 samples underwent TCR beta sequencing: some 25 tumors plus 27 peripheral blood samples. A total of 3.5 million to 4.5 million unique CDR3 nucleotide sequences, encoding 2.5 million to 3 million unique CDR3 amino acid sequences, were found across all 55 or so samples.

On this clone itself: No cognate antigen has been identified for it. No qualities accompany the bases; no much larger clone lies one base away.

What the research found in general, with its limitations: With a single-armed trial design, the study had no way to address how radiation dose or scheduling affects the TCR repertoire. Blood repertoire dynamics were not followed beyond 4 weeks after treatment. Top tumor clonotypes rose in blood from baseline to 2 weeks post-radiation, then contracted by 4 weeks, suggesting transient expansion of tumor-resident clones. Because pretreatment tumor biopsies were not available, the study could not determine whether clonotypes were already present within the tumor at baseline.

TCR beta libraries were generated from genomic DNA with the immunoSEQ kit, following the manufacturer's recommendations. Library preparation used a first multiplex PCR with proprietary primers, then a second PCR adding unique barcodes, with bead cleanups after each round. Each sample batch included a kit-provided positive control reaction and a negative control reaction. The final libraries underwent checking on an Agilent 4200 TapeStation D1000 ScreenTape, volumetric pooling, and quantification by qPCR. Sequencing ran on an Illumina NextSeq500 with a MidOutput 150-cycle cartridge, using 156 Read1 and 15 Index1 cycles with kit custom primers. The pooled library was loaded at around 1.1 pM with approximately 18% PhiX control spiked in. The authors processed their data as follows. The vendor-processed data were analyzed in R, and a clonotype was defined as all T cells that share the same CDR3 nucleotide sequence. For clone abundance analyses, frequencies were normalized to the 10,000 most abundant clones per sample. Before analysis, public T cell clones were removed, and these numbered fewer than six per sample on average. An abundance difference of at least 32-fold between compartments was the criterion for calling clonotypes tumor-enriched or baseline blood-enriched. Clonotypes expanded or contracted between blood time points were identified with a beta-binomial differential abundance model. The Baroni-Urbani and Buser coefficient was used to measure tumor-blood repertoire similarity, and groups were compared with two-tailed Wilcoxon tests in R. This is the immuneACCESS table as TCRdb keeps it, with only in-frame sequences that have V and J called. A part of the clones is gone; compared with another copy, unresolved V genes explain less than half, and the rest is unexplained. The V and J calls and the clone size are those of that table, but D and trimming were determined from the DNA. This sample has some 130,000 clones in its table, and around 90% of those were observed once. In total, the top ten clones hold nearly 6% of the sample.

This specimen's time point label, per the study, means: blood 2 weeks post-SBRT. In light of the paper, this sample's treatment or condition label describes: 15 Gy SBRT to primary tumor, nephrectomy 4 weeks later. Serial peripheral blood from radiation-treated patients was sampled at baseline, 2 weeks and 4 weeks after SBRT to track tumor-enriched clonotypes. All patients had renal cell carcinoma with clear cell pathology. The QIAamp DNA Blood Mini Kit (Qiagen) was used to prepare genomic DNA for TCR sequencing. Only samples passing all quality control checks were included in the analyses. Including cysteine and phenylalanine, the CDR3 has 17 amino acids. Only the CDR3 DNA stays, 51 bases, in frame from base 1. CDR1 and CDR2, looked up from the germline V gene, are SGDLS and YYNGEE. Unmatched junction bases come to 10, with V trimmed by 4 bases and J by 0 bases.

This sequence uses TRBV9 and TRBJ1-2; 9 bases in between match TRBD1. The clonotype originates from a woman between 65 and 79 years old with renal cell carcinoma. Material: blood, obtained from a patient whose treatment included radiotherapy and nephrectomy. The CDR3 protein sequence reads: CASSYPGTGRTNYGYTF. The DNA sequence reads TGTGCCAGCAGCTACCCCGGGACAGGGAGAACTAACTATGGCTACACCTTC.